This T cell receptor beta chain emerged from a study of shared clonotypes between healthy human individuals. Profiled with immunoSEQ multiplex PCR; TCRdb holds only in-frame clones, not every one. The sample shows about 1.1 million clones, roughly 80% of them seen only once. There are 14 residues in the CDR3. Germline CDR1 is SGHRS and CDR2 is YFSETQ. V lost 5 bases, J lost 4 bases, and 9 bases stayed unmatched. This sequence originates from a man aged 18-30 years in good health. Some clones in this sample may be carry-over from other donors' samples. Sequenced sample: memory CD4+ T cells from PBMCs. Subset here: CD45RA-negative fraction. V gene TRBV5-1 combines with J gene TRBJ2-7, with 7 bases fitting TRBD1. The CDR3, as DNA: TGCGCCAGCAGTCAGAGACAGGGCTTTTACGAGCAGTACTTC. Translating gives CASSQRQGFYEQYF.